These 26 T cell receptor beta chains originate from one sample sequenced in a study of shared T cell receptors in the human thymus. Sequenced by immunoSEQ multiplex PCR; TCRdb stores in-frame clones only, minus some. The sample shows around 730,000 clones, over 75% of them seen only once. The same sample was also studied in work on human thymus T cells.

Input material: thymocytes. These receptors all come from a girl under two years old with a congenital heart defect.

This clone was found once. This CDR3 is CASSYGGEGNTIYF. Here the CDR3 DNA reads TGTGCCAGCAGTTACGGGGGGGAAGGAAACACCATATATTTT. The gene calls are TRBV6-5 and TRBJ1-3, with a tentative D call TRBD1 (5 bases). This CDR3 has 14 amino acids. Germline CDR1 is MNHEY and CDR2 is SVGAGI. The ends were cut back, 2 bases at V and 4 bases at J, with 9 bases in the middle.

This clone showed up just once. The chain combines TRBV10-3 with TRBJ1-1, with TRBD1 as a possible D gene (5 bases). The CDR3 covers 15 residues. Trimming removed 6 bases from V and 4 bases from J, with 18 bases in between. Germline V gene data show CDR1 as ENHRY and CDR2 as SYGVKD. CDR3 coding DNA: TGTGCCATCAGGGGGCTCAGGGTGTGGGGCACTGAAGCTTTCTTT. It translates to CAIRGLRVWGTEAFF.

The rearrangement links TRBV6-5 to TRBJ2-7; D is possibly TRBD2 (5 bases). Between the trimmed V and J ends, which lost 0 bases and 5 bases, there was a span of 17 bases. This CDR3 is built from 16 residues. Germline CDR1 and CDR2: MNHEY and SVGAGI. Here the CDR3 DNA reads TGTGCCAGCAGTTACTCCGTTCTGAGGGCCGCCAACGAGCAGTACTTC. Its translation: CASSYSVLRAANEQYF.

The chain links TRBV6-5 to TRBJ2-3; TRBD2 matches 11 bases. CDR1 and CDR2 from the germline V gene are MNHEY and SVGAGI. After removal of 0 bases from V and 5 bases from J, the junction contained 4 bases not matched to a gene. The CDR3 totals 16 residues. This CDR3 reads CASSYSTSGGIDTQYF. The CDR3 DNA is TGTGCCAGCAGTTACTCCACTAGCGGGGGAATAGATACGCAGTATTTT.

This chain joins TRBV2 and TRBJ2-3; 10 bases are shared with TRBD2. From germline, CDR1 is SNHLY and CDR2 FYNNEI. V trimming: 3 bases; J trimming: 4 bases; junction bases outside the gene matches: 4. CDR3 length equals 15 residues. The CDR3 region is CASSDERGGSDTQYF. The CDR3, as DNA: TGTGCCAGCAGTGATGAGCGGGGGGGCTCAGATACGCAGTATTTT. The full variable domain, with the rest looked up from reference TRBV2 and TRBJ2-3, is EPEVTQTPSHQVTQMGQEVILRCVPISNHLYFYWYRQILGQKVEFLVSFYNNEISEKSEIFDDQFSVERPDGSNFTLKIRSTKLEDSAMYFCASSDERGGSDTQYFGPGTRLTVL.

In its sample, this clone was seen a few times. J is TRBJ1-3 and V is TRBV25-1; D call uncertain. Germline CDR1 is MGHDK and CDR2 is SYGVNS. This CDR3 region has 14 residues. V lost 2 bases, J lost 3 bases, and 8 bases lay in between. In DNA form, the CDR3 reads TGTGCCAGCAGTGAAAACCAGAATGGAAACACCATATATTTT. Translating it yields CASSENQNGNTIYF.

V and J are TRBV5-4 and TRBJ2-1, with D possibly TRBD1 on 6 matching bases. The CDR3 has 14 residues. V was trimmed by 3 bases and J by 13 bases, leaving 20 bases between them. Germline lookup yields CDR1 SGHNT and CDR2 YYREEE (reference sequence). The CDR3 region has the DNA TGTGCCAGCAGCTATGCTTCTGAACAGGGCGGTCAGTTCTTC. It specifies CASSYASEQGGQFF.

For this clone: This sample includes further DNA sequences coding for the same CDR3. The chain carries TRBV7-9 and TRBJ2-7; D call uncertain. The CDR3 has 13 residues. Germline loops: CDR1 SEHNR, CDR2 FQNEAQ (reference sequence). The V end lost 1 base, the J end lost 3 bases, and 7 bases lay between the germline ends. The chain's CDR3 is CASSLGSGYEQYF. The CDR3, as DNA: TGTGCCAGCAGCTTAGGGTCAGGCTACGAGCAGTACTTC.

This clone was seen once. The chain recombines TRBV19 with TRBJ2-7, with D possibly TRBD1 on 6 matching bases. V lost 8 bases, J lost 0 bases, and 14 bases lay in between. Germline CDR1 reads LNHDA; CDR2 reads SQIVND (reference sequence). The CDR3 length is 14 residues. The CDR3 DNA reads as TGTGCCAGTGGGATGGGGGCAGGCTCCTACGAGCAGTACTTC. The encoded protein is CASGMGAGSYEQYF.

The rearrangement links TRBV7-3 to TRBJ2-7; 9 bases line up with TRBD1. Trimming removed 5 bases from V and 4 bases from J; junction bases left unmatched: 12. The CDR3 covers 16 residues. CDR1 is SGHTA and CDR2 is FQGTGA in the germline V gene. The CDR3 reads CASSPTGGPQGYEQYF. CDR3 bases: TGTGCCAGCAGCCCAACAGGGGGCCCTCAAGGATACGAGCAGTACTTC.

This chain connects TRBV19 to TRBJ1-2; tentatively, D is TRBD1 (5 bases). Trimming left V 4 bases short and J 4 bases short, with 16 bases between. There are 15 residues in the CDR3. Germline V gene data show CDR1 as LNHDA and CDR2 as SQIVND (reference sequence). CDR3 amino acids: CASSTQATGTYGYTF. The CDR3 nucleotides are TGTGCCAGTAGTACCCAGGCTACAGGAACCTATGGCTACACCTTC. The full variable domain, its missing parts supplied by reference TRBV19 and TRBJ1-2, is DGGITQSPKYLFRKEGQNVTLSCEQNLNHDAMYWYRQDPGQGLRLIYYSQIVNDFQKGDIAEGYSVSREKKESFPLTVTSAQKNPTAFYLCASSTQATGTYGYTFGSGTRLTVV.

The chain has TRBV6-1 and TRBJ2-7; 7 bases agree with TRBD1. Germline trimming cut 6 bases from V and 6 bases from J; bases unmatched to any gene: 11. Germline V gene sequence: CDR1 MNHNS, CDR2 SASEGT. The CDR3 is 14 residues long. This CDR3 is CASSKRQGEGEQYF. The CDR3 nucleotides read TGTGCCAGCAGCAAAAGACAGGGTGAGGGCGAGCAGTACTTC.

The chain couples TRBV18 to TRBJ1-1; 11 nucleotides agree with TRBD1. Germline CDR1 KGHSH, CDR2 LQKENI. The CDR3 contains 16 residues. V was clipped by 3 bases and J by 5 bases; unmatched bases: 8. CDR3 in amino acids: CASSPGGQGALTEAFF. The CDR3 DNA reads TGTGCCAGCTCACCGGGCGGACAGGGGGCTTTAACTGAAGCTTTCTTT.

Written as DNA, the CDR3 is TGTGCCAGCAGCTTGTGCGTTAGGGGGCAGAATAGCAATCAGCCCCAGCATTTT. This encodes CASSLCVRGQNSNQPQHF. The chain combines TRBV5-5 with TRBJ1-5; 7 nucleotides align to TRBD1. Germline V lookup: CDR1 SGHKS, CDR2 YYEKEE (reference sequence). V lost 1 base to trimming and J lost 0 bases; unmatched junction nucleotides: 10. The CDR3 runs to 18 residues.

The V and J genes are TRBV10-1 and TRBJ2-1, with D tentatively TRBD2 (5 bases). Germline assignment: CDR1 WNHNN and CDR2 SYGVQD (reference sequence). Trimming pared 3 bases from V and 7 bases from J, leaving 16 bases between. CDR3 length: 15 amino acids. This CDR3 reads CASSEGRGRRNEQFF. CDR3 DNA: TGCGCCAGCAGTGAAGGCCGGGGAAGAAGGAATGAGCAGTTCTTC.

The rearrangement joins TRBV27 to TRBJ1-4, with 8 bases that match TRBD1. V was pared by 5 bases and J by 7 bases, with 9 bases of the junction left unmatched. The CDR3 runs to 15 residues. The V gene's germline CDR1 is MNHEY and CDR2 SMNVEV (reference sequence). CDR3 bases: TGTGCCAGCAGTCCCACTACAGGGGGGGGTGAAAAACTGTTTTTT. It specifies CASSPTTGGGEKLFF.

This rearrangement joins TRBV15 to TRBJ1-3, with D unresolved. The CDR3 has 13 amino acids. The V gene's germline CDR1 is LNHNV and CDR2 YYDKDF (reference sequence). The V gene lost 7 bases and the J gene lost 2 bases, with 9 bases spanning the gap. The CDR3 sequence is CATNMEAGNTIYF. The CDR3 bases are TGTGCCACCAACATGGAGGCTGGAAACACCATATATTTT.

The chain recombines TRBV20-1 with TRBJ1-1; D gene ambiguous. The CDR3 totals 11 residues. Trimming took 1 base from V and 10 from J, leaving 10 bases between them. CDR1 is DFQATT and CDR2 is SNEGSKA in the germline V gene (reference sequence). The CDR3 region is CSARVKLGAFF. CDR3 nucleotides: TGCAGTGCTAGAGTTAAGCTTGGAGCTTTCTTT.

In this sample, this clone turned up a few times. The V call is TRBV10-3, the J call TRBJ2-3; D not certain. CDR1 is ENHRY and CDR2 is SYGVKD in the germline V gene. V was trimmed by 10 bases and J by 5 bases, leaving 10 bases between them. The CDR3 totals 11 residues. CDR3 amino acids: CATLSQDTQYF. DNA of the CDR3: TGTGCCACCCTGAGCCAAGATACGCAGTATTTT.

The chain recombines TRBV15 with TRBJ2-6; the D gene is possibly TRBD1 (5 bases). Trimming pared 0 bases from V and 0 bases from J, leaving 6 bases between. CDR1 and CDR2 from the germline V gene are LNHNV and YYDKDF (reference sequence). The CDR3 is made up of 16 amino acids. The CDR3 is CATSREGASGANVLTF. CDR3 DNA: TGTGCCACCAGCAGAGAAGGGGCCTCTGGGGCCAACGTCCTGACTTTC.

The rearrangement joins TRBV6-1 to TRBJ1-1; TRBD1 might be the D (5 bases). There are 16 residues in the CDR3. Trimming left V 2 bases short and J 5 bases short, with 18 bases between. From germline, CDR1 is MNHNS and CDR2 SASEGT. Here the CDR3 reads CASSEWGNGSRTEAFF. The CDR3 coding sequence is TGTGCCAGCAGTGAATGGGGCAACGGGTCGCGGACTGAAGCTTTCTTT.

The chain uses TRBV19 and TRBJ2-5; D is unclear. Germline V gene sequence: CDR1 LNHDA, CDR2 SQIVND (reference sequence). With 1 base removed from V and 1 base from J, the gap between germline ends came to 10 bases. The CDR3 has 15 amino acids. The CDR3 sequence is CASSIGLRPQETQYF. The CDR3 DNA sequence: TGTGCCAGTAGTATAGGACTGCGTCCCCAAGAGACCCAGTACTTC.

V gene TRBV6-1 combines with J gene TRBJ2-7; 11 bases fit TRBD1. The length of the CDR3 is 14 residues. After removal of 7 bases from V and 2 bases from J, the junction contained 4 bases not matched to a gene. Germline V gives CDR1 MNHNS, CDR2 SASEGT. The CDR3 protein is CASTLGQGAYEQYF. Written as DNA, the CDR3 is TGTGCCAGCACTCTGGGACAGGGGGCCTACGAGCAGTACTTC.

This chain connects TRBV4-1 to TRBJ1-1; the D gene is possibly TRBD1 (5 bases). The CDR3 is 16 amino acids. V dropped 2 bases and J dropped 1 base, with 14 bases sitting between them. Germline CDR1 is MGHRA and CDR2 is YSYEKL. The CDR3 nucleotides are TGCGCCAGCAGCCAACTGGGGGGACGGAAGAACACTGAAGCTTTCTTT. Encoded protein: CASSQLGGRKNTEAFF.

The rearrangement links TRBV28 to TRBJ1-2, with 8 bases matching TRBD1. V lost 6 bases to trimming and J lost 9 bases; unmatched junction nucleotides: 15. The CDR3 runs to 15 residues. Germline CDR1 MDHEN, CDR2 SYDVKM. CDR3 protein: CASSQGAEGKGSYTF. The DNA for the CDR3 is TGTGCCAGCAGCCAGGGGGCGGAAGGTAAAGGTAGCTACACCTTC.

The V gene is TRBV7-9, the J gene TRBJ2-7; TRBD1 aligns across 10 bases. J was trimmed by 0 bases and V by 5 bases; bases with no gene match: 4. This CDR3 contains 15 residues. Germline V gives CDR1 SEHNR, CDR2 FQNEAQ (reference sequence). The chain's CDR3 is CASSPGQGFSYEQYF. CDR3 nucleotides: TGTGCCAGCAGCCCGGGACAGGGGTTCTCCTACGAGCAGTACTTC.